This TCR beta chain was profiled in a study of post-analysis software for immune sequencing data. Sequencing libraries made from TCR beta cDNA carried unique molecular identifiers. T cells numbering about 0.85 to 10 million yielded around 500,000 cDNA molecules. TCRdb used MiXCR to reprocess the PCR reads, holding one entry per CDR3 protein. Of around 710,000 distinct CDR3 sequences listed, about 43% are singletons. Overall study findings and caveats: Strong co-clustering by F measure linked samples that shared a preparation batch. Versus controls, multiple sclerosis patients showed significantly lower diversity (normalized Chao1). Patients had higher frequencies than controls of roughly five TRBV segments, including TRBV5-6, TRBV5-1 and TRBV20-1.

This clonotype was observed a few times. What it recognizes is unknown. This CDR3 has 15 residues. The V gene lost 0 bases and the J gene lost 2 bases, with 10 bases spanning the gap. The germline CDR1 and CDR2 sequences are MNHEY and SVGAGI. The source material was blood. This TCR was recovered from a girl aged 5-17 years with multiple sclerosis. V gene TRBV6-5 combines with J gene TRBJ1-2, with a tentative D call TRBD1 (6 bases). CDR3 sequence: CASSYSRGANYGYTF. The DNA for the CDR3 is TGTGCCAGCAGTTACTCGAGGGGGGCGAACTATGGCTACACCTTC.